The T cell receptor beta chain described here comes from a study of shared T cell receptors in the human thymus. This clone has only a few counts. The method was immunoSEQ multiplex PCR; TCRdb's version includes in-frame clones alone and lacks a portion of them. The table lists roughly 560,000 clones, roughly 74% of them singletons. This same sample was also part of a study on human thymus T cells. That source adds: Obtained as resections during corrective heart surgery, the thymus tissue was then studied. Both thymic and peripheral blood repertoires showed apparently biased V and J usage.

The TCR was taken from a boy less than two years old with a congenital heart defect. Specimen: thymocytes.

The CDR3 DNA is TGTGCCAGCAGTAACCGTGACAGGGGGGAAGAGACCCAGTACTTC. Protein sequence: CASSNRDRGEETQYF. J is TRBJ2-5 and V is TRBV6-6, with 9 bases lining up with TRBD1. V was pared by 5 bases and J by 3 bases, with 7 bases of the junction left unmatched. Per germline, CDR1 MNHNY and CDR2 SVGAGI (reference sequence). This CDR3 has 15 amino acids.